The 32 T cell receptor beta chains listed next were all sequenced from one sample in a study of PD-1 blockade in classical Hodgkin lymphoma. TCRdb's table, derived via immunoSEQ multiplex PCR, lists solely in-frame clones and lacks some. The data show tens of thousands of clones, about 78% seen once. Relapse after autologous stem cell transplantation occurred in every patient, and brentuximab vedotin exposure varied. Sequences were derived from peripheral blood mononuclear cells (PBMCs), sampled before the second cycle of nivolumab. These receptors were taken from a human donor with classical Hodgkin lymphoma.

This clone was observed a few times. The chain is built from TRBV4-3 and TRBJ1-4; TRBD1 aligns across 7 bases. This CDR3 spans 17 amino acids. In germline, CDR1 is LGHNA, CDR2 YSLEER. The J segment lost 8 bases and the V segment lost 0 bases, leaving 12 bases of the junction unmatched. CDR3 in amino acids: CASSQDDVRGGWEKLFF. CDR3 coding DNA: TGCGCCAGCAGCCAAGATGATGTCAGAGGGGGCTGGGAAAAACTGTTTTTT.

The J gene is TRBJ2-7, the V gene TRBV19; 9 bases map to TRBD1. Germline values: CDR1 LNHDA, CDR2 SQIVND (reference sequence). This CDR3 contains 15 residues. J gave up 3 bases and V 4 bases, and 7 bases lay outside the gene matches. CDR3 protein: CASSTQGALRYEQYF. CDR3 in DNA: TGTGCCAGTAGTACACAGGGGGCTTTGCGCTACGAGCAGTACTTC.

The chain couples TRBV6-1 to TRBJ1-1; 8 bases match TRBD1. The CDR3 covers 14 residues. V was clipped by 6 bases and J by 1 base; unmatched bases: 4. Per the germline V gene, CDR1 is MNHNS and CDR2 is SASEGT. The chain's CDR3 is CASSDRGTNTEAFF. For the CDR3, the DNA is TGTGCCAGCAGCGACAGGGGAACGAACACTGAAGCTTTCTTT.

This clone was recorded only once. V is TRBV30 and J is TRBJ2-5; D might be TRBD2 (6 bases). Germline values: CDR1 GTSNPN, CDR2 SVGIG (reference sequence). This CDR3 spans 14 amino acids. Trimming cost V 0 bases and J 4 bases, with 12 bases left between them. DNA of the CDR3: TGTGCCTGGAGTGTGTACCGGAGGGTAGAGACCCAGTACTTC. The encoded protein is CAWSVYRRVETQYF.

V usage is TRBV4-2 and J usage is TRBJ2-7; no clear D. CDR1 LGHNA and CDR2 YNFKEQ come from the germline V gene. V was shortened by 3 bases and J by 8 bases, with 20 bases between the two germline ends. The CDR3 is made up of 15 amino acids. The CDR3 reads CASSQSADQLLQQYF. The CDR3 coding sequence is TGTGCCAGCAGCCAGTCGGCGGACCAACTCCTACAGCAGTACTTC.

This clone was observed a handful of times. CDR3 sequence: CASSLGPGTGLYGYTF. The CDR3 DNA sequence: TGTGCCAGCAGCTTAGGACCCGGGACAGGGCTCTATGGCTACACCTTC. This sequence joins TRBV7-2 and TRBJ1-2, with 9 positions matching TRBD1. Looked up from germline, CDR1 is SGHTA and CDR2 is FQGNSA. V shed 1 base, J shed 4 bases, and the junction held 7 bases outside the gene matches. The length of the CDR3 is 16 residues. Full variable domain (remainder filled in from reference TRBV7-2 and TRBJ1-2): GAGVSQSPSNKVTEKGKDVELRCDPISGHTALYWYRQSLGQGLEFLIYFQGNSAPDKSGLPSDRFSAERTGGSVSTLTIQRTQQEDSAVYLCASSLGPGTGLYGYTFGSGTRLTVV.

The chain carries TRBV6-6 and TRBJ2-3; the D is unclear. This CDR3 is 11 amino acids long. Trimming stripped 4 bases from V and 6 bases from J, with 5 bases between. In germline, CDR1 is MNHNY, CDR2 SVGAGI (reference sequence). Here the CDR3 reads CASSSGDTQYF. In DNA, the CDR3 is TGTGCCAGCAGTTCCGGGGATACGCAGTATTTT.

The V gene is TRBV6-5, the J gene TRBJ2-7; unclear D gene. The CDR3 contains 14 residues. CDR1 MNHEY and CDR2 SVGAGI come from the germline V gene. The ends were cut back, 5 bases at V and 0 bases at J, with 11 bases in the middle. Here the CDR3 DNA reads TGTGCCAGCAGTAACCGGTACGACTCCTACGAGCAGTACTTC. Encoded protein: CASSNRYDSYEQYF.

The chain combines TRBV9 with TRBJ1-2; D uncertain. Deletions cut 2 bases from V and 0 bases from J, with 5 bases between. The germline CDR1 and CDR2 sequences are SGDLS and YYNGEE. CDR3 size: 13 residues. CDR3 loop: CASSVGPNYGYTF. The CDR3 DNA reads TGTGCCAGCAGCGTCGGTCCTAACTATGGCTACACCTTC.

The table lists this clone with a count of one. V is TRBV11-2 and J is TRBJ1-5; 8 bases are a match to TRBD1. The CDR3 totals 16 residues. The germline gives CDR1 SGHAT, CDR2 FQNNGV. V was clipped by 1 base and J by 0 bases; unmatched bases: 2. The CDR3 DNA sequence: TGTGCCAGCAGCTTAGCAGGGGGCCGTAGCAATCAGCCCCAGCATTTT. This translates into CASSLAGGRSNQPQHF. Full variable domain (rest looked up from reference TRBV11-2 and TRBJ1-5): EAGVAQSPRYKIIEKRQSVAFWCNPISGHATLYWYQQILGQGPKLLIQFQNNGVVDDSQLPKDRFSAERLKGVDSTLKIQPAKLEDSAVYLCASSLAGGRSNQPQHFGDGTRLSIL.

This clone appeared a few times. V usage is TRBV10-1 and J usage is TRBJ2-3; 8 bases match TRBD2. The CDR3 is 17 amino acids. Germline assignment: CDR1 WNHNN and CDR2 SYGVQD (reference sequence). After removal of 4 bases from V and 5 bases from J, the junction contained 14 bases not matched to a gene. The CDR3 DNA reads TGCGCCAGCAGTGCGGTAATAGCGGGGTCTTGGGTAGATACGCAGTATTTT. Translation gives CASSAVIAGSWVDTQYF.

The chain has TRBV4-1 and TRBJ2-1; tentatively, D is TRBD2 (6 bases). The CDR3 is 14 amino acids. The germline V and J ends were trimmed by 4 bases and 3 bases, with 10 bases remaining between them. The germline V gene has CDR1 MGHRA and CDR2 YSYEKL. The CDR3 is CASSRGDLYNEQFF. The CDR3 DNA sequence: TGCGCCAGCAGCCGGGGGGATCTCTACAATGAGCAGTTCTTC.

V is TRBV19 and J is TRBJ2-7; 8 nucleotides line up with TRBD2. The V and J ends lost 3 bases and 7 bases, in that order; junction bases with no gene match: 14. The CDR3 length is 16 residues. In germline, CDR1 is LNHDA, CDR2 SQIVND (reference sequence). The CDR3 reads CASSMTFWRAGGEQYF. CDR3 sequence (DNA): TGTGCCAGTAGTATGACTTTCTGGAGGGCGGGAGGAGAGCAGTACTTC.

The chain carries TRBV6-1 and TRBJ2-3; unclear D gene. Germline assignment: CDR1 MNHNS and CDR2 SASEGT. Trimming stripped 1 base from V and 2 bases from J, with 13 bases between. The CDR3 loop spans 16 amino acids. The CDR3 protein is CASSEDLVLITDTQYF. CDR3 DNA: TGTGCCAGCAGTGAAGATCTAGTGCTCATCACAGATACGCAGTATTTT.

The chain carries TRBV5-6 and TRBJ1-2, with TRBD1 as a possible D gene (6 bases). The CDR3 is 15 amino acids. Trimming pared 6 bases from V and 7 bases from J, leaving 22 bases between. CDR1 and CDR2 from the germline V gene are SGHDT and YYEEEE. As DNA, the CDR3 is TGTGCCAGCACCTGGGAGGTGAACAGGGCGGGTGGCTACACCTTC. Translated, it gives CASTWEVNRAGGYTF.

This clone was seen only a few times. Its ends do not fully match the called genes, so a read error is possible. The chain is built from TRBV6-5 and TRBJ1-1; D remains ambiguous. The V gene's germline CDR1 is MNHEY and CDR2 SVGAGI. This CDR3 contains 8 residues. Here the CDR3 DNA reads TGTGCCAGCAGTCTTGGCCTTTTT. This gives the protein CASSLGLF.

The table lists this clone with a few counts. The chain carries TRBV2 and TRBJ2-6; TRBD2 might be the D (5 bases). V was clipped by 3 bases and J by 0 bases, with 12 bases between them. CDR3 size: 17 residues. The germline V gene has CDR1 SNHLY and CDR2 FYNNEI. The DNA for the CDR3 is TGTGCCAGCAGTGAGACGACGGGGAGCTCTGGGGCCAACGTCCTGACTTTC. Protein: CASSETTGSSGANVLTF.

This CDR3 reads CASSEIRTGFSNTGELFF. Here the CDR3 DNA reads TGTGCCAGCAGTGAAATTAGGACAGGGTTTTCGAACACCGGGGAGCTGTTTTTT. The chain links TRBV2 to TRBJ2-2; 8 bases align to TRBD1. The CDR3 has 18 residues. Germline-derived CDR1 and CDR2 are SNHLY and FYNNEI. V lost 2 bases, J lost 0 bases, and 8 bases stayed unmatched.

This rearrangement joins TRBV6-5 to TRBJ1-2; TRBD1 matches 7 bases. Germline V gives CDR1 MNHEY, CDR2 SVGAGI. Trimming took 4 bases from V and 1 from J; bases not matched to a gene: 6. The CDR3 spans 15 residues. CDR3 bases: TGTGCCAGCAGTTCCGTCTGGGACAGTAACTATGGCTACACCTTC. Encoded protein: CASSSVWDSNYGYTF.

The CDR3, as DNA: TGTGCCAGCAGTTTATTCCGTAACACTGAAGCTTTCTTT. Protein product: CASSLFRNTEAFF. This sequence joins TRBV27 and TRBJ1-1; D not certain. The CDR3 has 13 amino acids. Trimming cost V 1 base and J 2 bases, with 5 bases left between them. Germline V gene sequence: CDR1 MNHEY, CDR2 SMNVEV (reference sequence).

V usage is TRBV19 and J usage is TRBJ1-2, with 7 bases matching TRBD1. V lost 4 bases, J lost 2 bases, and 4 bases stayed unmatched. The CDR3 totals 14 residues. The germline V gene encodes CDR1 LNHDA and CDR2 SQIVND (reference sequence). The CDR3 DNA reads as TGTGCCAGTAGTAAGACAGGGTCCAACTATGGCTACACCTTC. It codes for CASSKTGSNYGYTF.

The DNA for the CDR3 is TGTGCCAGCAGCTTGGGGGAACCGAACACTGAAGCTTTCTTT. Translating gives CASSLGEPNTEAFF. V gene TRBV7-6 combines with J gene TRBJ1-1, with a possible D match to TRBD1 (5 bases). V lost 3 bases and J lost 1, with 9 bases in between. There are 14 residues in the CDR3. CDR1 is SGHVS and CDR2 is FNYEAQ in the germline V gene. The entire variable domain, with the rest obtained from reference TRBV7-6 and TRBJ1-1, is as follows: GAGVSQSPRYKVTKRGQDVALRCDPISGHVSLYWYRQALGQGPEFLTYFNYEAQQDKSGLPNDRFSAERPEGSISTLTIQRTEQRDSAMYRCASSLGEPNTEAFFGQGTRLTVV.

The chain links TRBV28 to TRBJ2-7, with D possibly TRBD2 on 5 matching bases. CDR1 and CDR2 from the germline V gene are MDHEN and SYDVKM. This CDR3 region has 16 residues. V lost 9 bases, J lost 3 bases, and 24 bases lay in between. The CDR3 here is CASRENSPRENYEQYF. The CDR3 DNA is TGTGCCAGTCGAGAGAACTCCCCGAGGGAGAACTACGAGCAGTACTTC. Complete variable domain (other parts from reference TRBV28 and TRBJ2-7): DVKVTQSSRYLVKRTGEKVFLECVQDMDHENMFWYRQDPGLGLRLIYFSYDVKMKEKGDIPEGYSVSREKKERFSLILESASTNQTSMYLCASRENSPRENYEQYFGPGTRLTVT.

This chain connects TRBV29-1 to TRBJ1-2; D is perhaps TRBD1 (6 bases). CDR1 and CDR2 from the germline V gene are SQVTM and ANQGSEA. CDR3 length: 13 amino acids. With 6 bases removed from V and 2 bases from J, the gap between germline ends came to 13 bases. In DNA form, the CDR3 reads TGCAGCGTCCTCGGGCAGGGGAACTATGGCTACACCTTC. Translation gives CSVLGQGNYGYTF. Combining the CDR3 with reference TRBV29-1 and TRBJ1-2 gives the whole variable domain SAVISQKPSRDICQRGTSLTIQCQVDSQVTMMFWYRQQPGQSLTLIATANQGSEATYESGFVIDKFPISRPNLTFSTLTVSNMSPEDSSIYLCSVLGQGNYGYTFGSGTRLTVV.

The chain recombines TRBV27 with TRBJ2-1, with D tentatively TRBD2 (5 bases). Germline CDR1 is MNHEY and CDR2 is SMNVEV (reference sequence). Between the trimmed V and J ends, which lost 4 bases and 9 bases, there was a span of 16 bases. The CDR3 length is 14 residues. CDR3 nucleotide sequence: TGTGCCAGCAGTTCTGGACTGTTAGGTGGTGAGCAGTTCTTC. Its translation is CASSSGLLGGEQFF.

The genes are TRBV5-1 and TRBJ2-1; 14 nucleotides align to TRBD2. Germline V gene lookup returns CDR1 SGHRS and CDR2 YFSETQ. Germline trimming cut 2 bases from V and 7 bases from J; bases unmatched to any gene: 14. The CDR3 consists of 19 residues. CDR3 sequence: CASSLPSNLGTSGSNEQFF. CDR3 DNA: TGCGCCAGCAGCTTACCCTCCAACCTCGGGACTAGCGGGAGTAATGAGCAGTTCTTC. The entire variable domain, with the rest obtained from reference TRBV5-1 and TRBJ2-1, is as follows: KAGVTQTPRYLIKTRGQQVTLSCSPISGHRSVSWYQQTPGQGLQFLFEYFSETQRNKGNFPGRFSGRQFSNSRSEMNVSTLELGDSALYLCASSLPSNLGTSGSNEQFFGPGTRLTVL.

This chain's CDR3 is CASSMATATGELFF. The CDR3, as DNA: TGTGCCAGCAGCATGGCGACTGCCACCGGGGAGCTGTTTTTT. The chain joins TRBV21-1 to TRBJ2-2; the D call of TRBD2 is as the table states it, not checked on the DNA. TRBV21-1 is a recognized pseudogene. CDR3 length equals 14 residues.

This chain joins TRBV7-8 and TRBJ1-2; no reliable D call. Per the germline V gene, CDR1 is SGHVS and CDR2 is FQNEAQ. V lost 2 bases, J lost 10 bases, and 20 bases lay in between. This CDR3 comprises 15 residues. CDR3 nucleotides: TGTGCCAGCAGCTTAATAGTAGGAGGGTCCCGGGCCTACACCTTC. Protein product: CASSLIVGGSRAYTF.

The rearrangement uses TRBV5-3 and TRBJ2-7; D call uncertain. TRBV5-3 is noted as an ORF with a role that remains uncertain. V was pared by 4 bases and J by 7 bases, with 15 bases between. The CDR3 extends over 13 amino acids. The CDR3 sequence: CARSDLGYGEQYF. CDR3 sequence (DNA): TGTGCCAGAAGCGACCTGGGATACGGGGAGCAGTACTTC.

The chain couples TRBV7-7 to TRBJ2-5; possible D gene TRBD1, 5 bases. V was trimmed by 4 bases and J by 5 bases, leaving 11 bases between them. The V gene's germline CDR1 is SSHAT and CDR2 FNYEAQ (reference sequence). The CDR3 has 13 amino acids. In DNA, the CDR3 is TGTGCCAGCAGCTCCAGGGTTGGGGAGACCCAGTACTTC. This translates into CASSSRVGETQYF. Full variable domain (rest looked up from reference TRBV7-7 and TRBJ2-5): GAGVSQSPRYKVTKRGQDVTLRCDPISSHATLYWYQQALGQGPEFLTYFNYEAQPDKSGLPSDRFSAERPEGSISTLTIQRTEQRDSAMYRCASSSRVGETQYFGPGTRLLVL.

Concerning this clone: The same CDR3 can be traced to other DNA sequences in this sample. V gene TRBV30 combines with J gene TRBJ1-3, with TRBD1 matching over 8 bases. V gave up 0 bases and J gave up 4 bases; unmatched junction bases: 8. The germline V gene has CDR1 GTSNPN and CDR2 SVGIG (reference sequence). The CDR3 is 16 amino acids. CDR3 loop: CAWSVGQGAWGNTIYF. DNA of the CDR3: TGTGCCTGGAGTGTAGGGCAGGGGGCTTGGGGAAACACCATATATTTT.

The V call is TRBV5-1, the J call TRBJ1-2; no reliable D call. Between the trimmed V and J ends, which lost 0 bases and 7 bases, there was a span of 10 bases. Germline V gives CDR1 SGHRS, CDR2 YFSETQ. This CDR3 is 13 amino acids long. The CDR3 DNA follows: TGCGCCAGCAGCTTGGAGGCTGGGCCTGGCTACACCTTC. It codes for CASSLEAGPGYTF.